This TCR beta chain was captured in a study of response to subunit inactivated influenza vaccine. From the RT-PCR reads, TCRdb called clonotypes with MiXCR, one entry per CDR3 protein. The table shows about 700,000 distinct CDR3 sequences, with approximately 15% occurring only once. V shed 0 bases and J shed 7 bases, with 10 bases lying between them. CDR1 is SGHRS and CDR2 is YFSETQ in the germline V gene. The CDR3 spans 13 residues. Comments on this clonotype: The antigen is not known.

Study results and limitations: The authors proposed limited new T cell recruitment per seasonal influenza vaccination.

This clonotype was obtained from a man in his fifties or sixties who received an inactivated influenza vaccine. This sample comprised PBMCs from blood, obtained roughly 2 weeks before vaccination. The chain uses TRBV5-1 and TRBJ1-1; D gene unclear. The CDR3 nucleotides read TGCGCCAGCAGCTTGGGCTGGAACCTTGAAGCTTTCTTT. Its protein product is CASSLGWNLEAFF.